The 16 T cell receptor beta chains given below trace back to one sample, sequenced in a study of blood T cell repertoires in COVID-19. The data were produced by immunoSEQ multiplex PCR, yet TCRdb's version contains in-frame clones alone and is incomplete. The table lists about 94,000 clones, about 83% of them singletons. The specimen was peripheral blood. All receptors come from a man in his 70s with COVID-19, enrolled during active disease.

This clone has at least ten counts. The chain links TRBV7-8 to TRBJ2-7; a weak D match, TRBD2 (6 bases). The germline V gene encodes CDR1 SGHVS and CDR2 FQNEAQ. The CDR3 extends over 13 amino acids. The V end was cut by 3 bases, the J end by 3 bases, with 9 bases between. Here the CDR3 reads CASSFGLLYEQYF. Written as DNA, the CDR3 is TGTGCCAGCAGCTTTGGACTACTCTACGAGCAGTACTTC. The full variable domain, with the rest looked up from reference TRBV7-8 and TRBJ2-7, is GAGVSQSPRYKVAKRGQDVALRCDPISGHVSLFWYQQALGQGPEFLTYFQNEAQLDKSGLPSDRFFAERPEGSVSTLKIQRTQQEDSAVYLCASSFGLLYEQYFGPGTRLTVT.

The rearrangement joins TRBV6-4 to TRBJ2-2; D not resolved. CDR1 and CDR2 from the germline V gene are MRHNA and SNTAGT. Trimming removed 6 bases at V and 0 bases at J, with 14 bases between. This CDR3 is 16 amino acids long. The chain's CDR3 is CASRSEILTNTGELFF. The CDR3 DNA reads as TGTGCCAGCAGATCAGAAATCCTGACGAACACCGGGGAGCTGTTTTTT.

CDR3 bases: TGTGCCAGCTCCGGACAGGGGACAACCGGGGAGCTGTTTTTT. Protein: CASSGQGTTGELFF. This sequence joins TRBV18 and TRBJ2-2; 9 bases map to TRBD1. There are 14 residues in the CDR3. Germline values: CDR1 KGHSH, CDR2 LQKENI. Trimming took 6 bases from V and 5 from J; bases not matched to a gene: 4.

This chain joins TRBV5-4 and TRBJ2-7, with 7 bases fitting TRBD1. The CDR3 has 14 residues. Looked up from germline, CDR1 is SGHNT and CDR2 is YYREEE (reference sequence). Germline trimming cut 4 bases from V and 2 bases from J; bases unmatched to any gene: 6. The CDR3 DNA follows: TGTGCCAGCAGCACTGACAGGGCCCCCTACGAGCAGTACTTC. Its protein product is CASSTDRAPYEQYF.

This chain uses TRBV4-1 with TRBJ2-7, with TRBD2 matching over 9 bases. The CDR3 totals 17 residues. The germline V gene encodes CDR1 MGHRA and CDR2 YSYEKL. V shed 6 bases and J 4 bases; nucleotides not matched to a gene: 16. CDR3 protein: CASSPFGGAGGRYEQYF. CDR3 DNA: TGCGCCAGCAGTCCTTTCGGAGGAGCGGGAGGAAGATACGAGCAGTACTTC.

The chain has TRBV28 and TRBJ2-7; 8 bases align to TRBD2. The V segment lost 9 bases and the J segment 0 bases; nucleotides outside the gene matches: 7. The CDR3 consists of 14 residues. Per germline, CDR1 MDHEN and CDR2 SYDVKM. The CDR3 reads CASTPGTSSYEQYF. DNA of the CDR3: TGTGCCAGTACGCCCGGGACTAGCTCCTACGAGCAGTACTTC.

The CDR3: CASSLGGEQPQHF. The CDR3 DNA sequence: TGTGCCAGCAGCCTCGGCGGGGAGCAGCCCCAGCATTTT. The chain joins TRBV7-2 to TRBJ1-5; no firm D call. This CDR3 is 13 amino acids long. V shed 5 bases and J shed 7 bases, with 12 bases lying between them. Germline CDR1 reads SGHTA; CDR2 reads FQGNSA.

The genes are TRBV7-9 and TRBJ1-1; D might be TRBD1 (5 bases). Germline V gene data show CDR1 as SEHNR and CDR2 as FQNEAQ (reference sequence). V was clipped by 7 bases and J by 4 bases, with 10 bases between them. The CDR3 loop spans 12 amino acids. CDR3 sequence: CASTLDSTEAFF. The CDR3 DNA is TGTGCCAGCACTCTCGACAGCACTGAAGCTTTCTTT.

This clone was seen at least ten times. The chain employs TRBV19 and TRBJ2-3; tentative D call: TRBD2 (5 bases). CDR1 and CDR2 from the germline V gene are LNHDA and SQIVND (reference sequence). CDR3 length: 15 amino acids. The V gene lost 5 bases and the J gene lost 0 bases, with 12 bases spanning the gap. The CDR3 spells CASSPRTFSTDTQYF. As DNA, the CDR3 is TGTGCCAGTAGTCCGCGGACTTTTAGCACAGATACGCAGTATTTT.

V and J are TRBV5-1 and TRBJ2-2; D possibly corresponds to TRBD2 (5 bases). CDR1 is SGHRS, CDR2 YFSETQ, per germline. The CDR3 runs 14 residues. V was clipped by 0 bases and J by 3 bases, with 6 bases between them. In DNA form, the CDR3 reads TGCGCCAGCAGCTTGGGACTACACACCGGGGAGCTGTTTTTT. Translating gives CASSLGLHTGELFF.

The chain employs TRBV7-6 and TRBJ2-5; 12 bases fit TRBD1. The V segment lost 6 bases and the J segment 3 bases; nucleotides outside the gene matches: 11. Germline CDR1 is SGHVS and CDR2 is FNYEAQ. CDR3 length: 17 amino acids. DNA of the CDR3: TGTGCCAGCAGTTTTAACCGGGACAGGGGGCGAAAAGAGACCCAGTACTTC. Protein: CASSFNRDRGRKETQYF.

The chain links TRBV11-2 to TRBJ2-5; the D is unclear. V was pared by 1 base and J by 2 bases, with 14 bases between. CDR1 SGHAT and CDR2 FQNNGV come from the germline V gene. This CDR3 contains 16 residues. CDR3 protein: CASSLVSRHFQETQYF. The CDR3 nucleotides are TGTGCCAGCAGCTTAGTAAGCCGCCACTTTCAAGAGACCCAGTACTTC.

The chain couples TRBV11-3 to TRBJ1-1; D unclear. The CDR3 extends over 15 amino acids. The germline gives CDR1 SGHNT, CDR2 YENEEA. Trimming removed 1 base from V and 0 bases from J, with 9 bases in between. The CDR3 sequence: CASSLGGVMNTEAFF. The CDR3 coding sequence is TGTGCCAGCAGCTTAGGTGGAGTCATGAACACTGAAGCTTTCTTT.

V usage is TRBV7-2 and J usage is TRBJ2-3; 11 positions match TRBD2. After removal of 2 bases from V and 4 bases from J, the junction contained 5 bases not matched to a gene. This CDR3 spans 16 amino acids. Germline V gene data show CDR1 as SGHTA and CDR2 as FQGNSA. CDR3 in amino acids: CASSLYVAGGPDTQYF. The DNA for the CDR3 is TGTGCCAGCAGCTTATACGTAGCGGGGGGGCCAGATACGCAGTATTTT.

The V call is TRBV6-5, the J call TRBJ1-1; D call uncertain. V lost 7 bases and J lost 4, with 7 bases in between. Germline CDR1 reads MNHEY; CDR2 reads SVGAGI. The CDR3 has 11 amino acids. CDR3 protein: CASTRGTEAFF. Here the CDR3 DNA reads TGTGCCAGCACCCGAGGCACTGAAGCTTTCTTT.

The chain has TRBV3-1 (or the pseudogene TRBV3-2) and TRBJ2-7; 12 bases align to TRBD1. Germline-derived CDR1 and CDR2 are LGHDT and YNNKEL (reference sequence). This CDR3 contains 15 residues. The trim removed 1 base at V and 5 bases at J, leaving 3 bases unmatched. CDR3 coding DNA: TGTGCCAGCAGCCAAGGGGGGACAGGGGGCGACGAGCAGTACTTC. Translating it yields CASSQGGTGGDEQYF.